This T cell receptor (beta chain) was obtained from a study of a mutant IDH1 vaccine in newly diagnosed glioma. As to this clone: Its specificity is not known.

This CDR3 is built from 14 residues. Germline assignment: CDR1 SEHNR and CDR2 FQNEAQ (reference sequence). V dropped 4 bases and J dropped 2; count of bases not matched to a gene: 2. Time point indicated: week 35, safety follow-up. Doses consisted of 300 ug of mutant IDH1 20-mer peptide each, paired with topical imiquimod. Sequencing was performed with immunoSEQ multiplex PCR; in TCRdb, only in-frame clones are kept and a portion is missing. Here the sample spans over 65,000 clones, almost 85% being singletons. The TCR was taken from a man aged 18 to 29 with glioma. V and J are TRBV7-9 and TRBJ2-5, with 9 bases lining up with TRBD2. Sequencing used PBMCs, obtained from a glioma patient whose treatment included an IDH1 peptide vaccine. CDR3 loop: CASSSSGTQETQYF. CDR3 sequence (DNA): TGTGCCAGCAGCTCTAGCGGGACGCAAGAGACCCAGTACTTC.